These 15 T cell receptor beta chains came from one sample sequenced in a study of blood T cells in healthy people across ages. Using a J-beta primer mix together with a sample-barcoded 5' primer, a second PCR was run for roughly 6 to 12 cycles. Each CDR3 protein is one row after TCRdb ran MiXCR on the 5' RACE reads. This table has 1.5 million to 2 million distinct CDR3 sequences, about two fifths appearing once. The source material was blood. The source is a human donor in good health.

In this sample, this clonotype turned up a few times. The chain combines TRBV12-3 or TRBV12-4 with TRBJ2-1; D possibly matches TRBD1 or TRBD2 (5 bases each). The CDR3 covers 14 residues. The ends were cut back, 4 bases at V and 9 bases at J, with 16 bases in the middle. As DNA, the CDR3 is TGTGCCAGCAGTTCCCGGGGAAGGGACGGTGAGCAGTTCTTC. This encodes CASSSRGRDGEQFF.

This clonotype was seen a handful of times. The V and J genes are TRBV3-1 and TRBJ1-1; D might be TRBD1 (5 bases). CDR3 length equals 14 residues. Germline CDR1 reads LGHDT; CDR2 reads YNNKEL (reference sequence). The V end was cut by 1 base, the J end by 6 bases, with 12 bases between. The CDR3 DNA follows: TGTGCCAGCAGCCAAGTGCTGGGGACCCCTGAAGCTTTCTTT. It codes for CASSQVLGTPEAFF. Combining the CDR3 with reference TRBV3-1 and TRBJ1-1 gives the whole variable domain DTAVSQTPKYLVTQMGNDKSIKCEQNLGHDTMYWYKQDSKKFLKIMFSYNNKELIINETVPNRFSPKSPDKAHLNLHINSLELGDSAVYFCASSQVLGTPEAFFGQGTRLTVV.

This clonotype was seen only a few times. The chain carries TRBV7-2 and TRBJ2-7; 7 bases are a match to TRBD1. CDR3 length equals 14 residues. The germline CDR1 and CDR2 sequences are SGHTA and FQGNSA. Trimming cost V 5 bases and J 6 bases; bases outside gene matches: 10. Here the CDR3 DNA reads TGTGCCAGCAGCCCCCCGGGACAGAGAAGCGAGCAGTACTTC. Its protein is CASSPPGQRSEQYF.

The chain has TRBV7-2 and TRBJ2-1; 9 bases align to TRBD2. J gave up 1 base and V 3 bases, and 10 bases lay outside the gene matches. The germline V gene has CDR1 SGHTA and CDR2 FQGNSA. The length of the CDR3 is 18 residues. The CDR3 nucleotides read TGTGCCAGCAGCTTGCGACGCGGACTAGCGCAATCCTACAATGAGCAGTTCTTC. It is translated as CASSLRRGLAQSYNEQFF. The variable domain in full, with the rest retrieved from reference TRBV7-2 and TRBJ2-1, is GAGVSQSPSNKVTEKGKDVELRCDPISGHTALYWYRQSLGQGLEFLIYFQGNSAPDKSGLPSDRFSAERTGGSVSTLTIQRTQQEDSAVYLCASSLRRGLAQSYNEQFFGPGTRLTVL.

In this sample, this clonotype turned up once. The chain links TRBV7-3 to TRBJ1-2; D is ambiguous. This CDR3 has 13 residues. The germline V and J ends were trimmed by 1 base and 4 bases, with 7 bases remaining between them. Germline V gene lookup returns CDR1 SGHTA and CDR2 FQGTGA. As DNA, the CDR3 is TGTGCCAGCAGCTTAAGTCACGGCTATGGCTACACCTTC. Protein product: CASSLSHGYGYTF.

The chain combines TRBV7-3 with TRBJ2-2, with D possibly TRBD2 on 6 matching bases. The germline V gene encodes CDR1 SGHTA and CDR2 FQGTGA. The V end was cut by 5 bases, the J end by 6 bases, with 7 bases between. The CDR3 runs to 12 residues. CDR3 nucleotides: TGTGCCAGCAGCGGGACTCCCGGGGAGCTGTTTTTT. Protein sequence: CASSGTPGELFF. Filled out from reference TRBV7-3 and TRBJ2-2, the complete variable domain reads GAGVSQTPSNKVTEKGKYVELRCDPISGHTALYWYRQSLGQGPEFLIYFQGTGAADDSGLPNDRFFAVRPEGSVSTLKIQRTERGDSAVYLCASSGTPGELFFGEGSRLTVL.

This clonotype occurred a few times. CDR3 amino acids: CASSPGSWDTQYF. Here the CDR3 DNA reads TGTGCCAGCAGCCCGGGGTCTTGGGATACGCAGTATTTT. The chain couples TRBV7-2 to TRBJ2-3; D may be TRBD2 (5 bases). V shed 5 bases and J shed 6 bases, with 12 bases lying between them. The CDR3 covers 13 residues. From germline, CDR1 is SGHTA and CDR2 FQGNSA. The complete variable domain, with remaining parts taken from reference TRBV7-2 and TRBJ2-3, reads GAGVSQSPSNKVTEKGKDVELRCDPISGHTALYWYRQSLGQGLEFLIYFQGNSAPDKSGLPSDRFSAERTGGSVSTLTIQRTQQEDSAVYLCASSPGSWDTQYFGPGTRLTVL.

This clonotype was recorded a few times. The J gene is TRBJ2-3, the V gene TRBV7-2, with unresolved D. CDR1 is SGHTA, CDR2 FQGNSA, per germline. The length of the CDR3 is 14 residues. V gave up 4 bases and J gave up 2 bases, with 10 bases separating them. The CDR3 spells CASSSPEITDTQYF. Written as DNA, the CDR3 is TGTGCCAGCAGCTCTCCGGAGATCACAGATACGCAGTATTTT. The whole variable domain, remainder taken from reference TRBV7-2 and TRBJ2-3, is GAGVSQSPSNKVTEKGKDVELRCDPISGHTALYWYRQSLGQGLEFLIYFQGNSAPDKSGLPSDRFSAERTGGSVSTLTIQRTQQEDSAVYLCASSSPEITDTQYFGPGTRLTVL.

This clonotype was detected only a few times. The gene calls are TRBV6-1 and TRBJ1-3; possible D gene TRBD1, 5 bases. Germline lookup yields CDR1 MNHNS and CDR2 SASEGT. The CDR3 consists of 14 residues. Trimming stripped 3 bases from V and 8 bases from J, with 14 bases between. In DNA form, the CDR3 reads TGTGCCAGCAGTGATATGAACGTGGGGGACACCATATATTTT. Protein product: CASSDMNVGDTIYF.

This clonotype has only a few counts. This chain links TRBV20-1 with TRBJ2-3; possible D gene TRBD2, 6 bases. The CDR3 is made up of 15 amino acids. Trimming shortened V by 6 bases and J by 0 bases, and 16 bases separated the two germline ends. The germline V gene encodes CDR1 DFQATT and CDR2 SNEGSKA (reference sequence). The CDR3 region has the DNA TGCAGTGCCCTTCTAACGGGGGTAAGCACAGATACGCAGTATTTT. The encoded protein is CSALLTGVSTDTQYF.

Here the CDR3 reads CASGQPTVDTQYF. The CDR3 bases are TGTGCCAGCGGACAGCCCACGGTAGATACGCAGTATTTT. The V call is TRBV12-3 or TRBV12-4, the J call TRBJ2-3; D possibly corresponds to TRBD1 (6 bases). This CDR3 comprises 13 residues. V shed 8 bases and J shed 5 bases, with 14 bases lying between them.

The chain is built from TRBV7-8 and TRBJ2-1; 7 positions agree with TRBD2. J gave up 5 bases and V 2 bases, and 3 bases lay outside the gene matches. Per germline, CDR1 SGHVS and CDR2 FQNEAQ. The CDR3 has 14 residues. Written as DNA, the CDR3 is TGTGCCAGCAGCTTACGGGGGGACCACAATGAGCAGTTCTTC. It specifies CASSLRGDHNEQFF.

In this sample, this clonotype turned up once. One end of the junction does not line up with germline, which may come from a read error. This CDR3 reads CAISGVDYYGHTF. CDR3 coding DNA: TGTGCCATCAGTGGCGTAGATTACTATGGCCACACCTTC. The J gene is TRBJ1-2, the V gene TRBV10-3; D not certain. CDR1 is ENHRY, CDR2 SYGVKD, per germline. The CDR3 covers 13 residues.

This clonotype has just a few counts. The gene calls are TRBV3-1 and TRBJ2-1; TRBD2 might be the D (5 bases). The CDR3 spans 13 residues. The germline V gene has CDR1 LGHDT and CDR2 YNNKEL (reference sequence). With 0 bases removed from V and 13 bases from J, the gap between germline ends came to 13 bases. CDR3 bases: TGTGCCAGCAGCCAAGACCTTAGCGAGACCCAGTTCTTC. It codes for CASSQDLSETQFF.

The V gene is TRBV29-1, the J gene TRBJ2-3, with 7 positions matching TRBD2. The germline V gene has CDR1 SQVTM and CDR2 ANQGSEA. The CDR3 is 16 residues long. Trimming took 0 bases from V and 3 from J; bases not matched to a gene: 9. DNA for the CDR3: TGCAGCGTTGAAGATATTCGGGGGGTCGGAACAGATACGCAGTATTTT. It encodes CSVEDIRGVGTDTQYF.